These T cell receptor beta chains were read from a single sample in a study of T cells after yellow fever vaccination. Each CDR3 protein gets one entry after TCRdb re-called the 5' RACE reads with MiXCR. The table has a few hundred thousand distinct CDR3 sequences, about 7.8% seen once. Sequencing was performed on PBMCs, taken 45 days after the first yellow fever vaccination. Receptors were obtained from a man between 18 and 35 years old who received the YFV17D yellow fever vaccine. Both conserved end residues are part of each CDR3. Fields, in order: V gene, CDR3 length, clone size, D gene, J gene, CDR3 protein, CDR3 DNA. The D gene is left open where the match is weak. Part of the rows lack a size; the others show once, few, many or a class for expanded clones.

v_call: TRBV28
cdr3_length: 15
clone_size: many
d_call: TRBD1
j_call: TRBJ2-5
cdr3_aa: CASSRGDREVETQYF
cdr3_nt: TGTGCCAGCAGTAGGGGGGACAGGGAAGTGGAGACCCAGTACTTC

v_call: TRBV20-1
cdr3_length: 10
clone_size: many
d_call: -
j_call: TRBJ1-1
cdr3_aa: CSALPKEAFF
cdr3_nt: TGCAGTGCCCTTCCAAAAGAAGCTTTCTTT

v_call: TRBV6-2/TRBV6-3
cdr3_length: 13
clone_size: -
d_call: TRBD1
j_call: TRBJ2-5
cdr3_aa: CASSLTGAETQYF
cdr3_nt: TGTGCCAGCAGCCTGACAGGGGCAGAGACCCAGTACTTC

v_call: TRBV12-3/TRBV12-4
cdr3_length: 15
clone_size: many
d_call: -
j_call: TRBJ1-4
cdr3_aa: CASSSYRATNEKLFF
cdr3_nt: TGTGCCAGCAGTTCTTACAGAGCAACTAATGAAAAACTGTTTTTT

v_call: TRBV25-1
cdr3_length: 13
clone_size: few
d_call: -
j_call: TRBJ1-1
cdr3_aa: CASSDIRGGEAFF
cdr3_nt: TGTGCCAGCAGTGATATAAGGGGGGGTGAAGCTTTCTTT

v_call: TRBV20-1
cdr3_length: 10
clone_size: few
d_call: -
j_call: TRBJ1-2
cdr3_aa: CSARDLGVTF
cdr3_nt: TGCAGTGCTAGAGATCTCGGGGTAACCTTC

v_call: TRBV12-3/TRBV12-4
cdr3_length: 13
clone_size: -
d_call: -
j_call: TRBJ2-5
cdr3_aa: CASRVGISETQYF
cdr3_nt: TGTGCCTCCCGGGTTGGGATTTCGGAGACCCAGTACTTC

v_call: TRBV7-6
cdr3_length: 14
clone_size: -
d_call: -
j_call: TRBJ2-6
cdr3_aa: CASTDLSGANVLTF
cdr3_nt: TGTGCCAGCACCGATTTGTCTGGGGCCAACGTCCTGACTTTC

v_call: TRBV4-1
cdr3_length: 18
clone_size: few
d_call: -
j_call: TRBJ2-2
cdr3_aa: CASSQEATGRANTGELFF
cdr3_nt: TGCGCCAGCAGCCAAGAGGCTACAGGGAGGGCGAACACCGGGGAGCTGTTTTTT

v_call: TRBV20-1
cdr3_length: 13
clone_size: -
d_call: TRBD1
j_call: TRBJ2-2
cdr3_aa: CSAKRQGAGELFF
cdr3_nt: TGCAGTGCTAAGCGACAGGGGGCCGGGGAGCTGTTTTTT

v_call: TRBV18
cdr3_length: 16
clone_size: few
d_call: TRBD1
j_call: TRBJ2-7
cdr3_aa: CASSQAAGTGFSEQYF
cdr3_nt: TGTGCCAGCTCACAAGCTGCCGGGACAGGGTTTTCCGAGCAGTACTTC

v_call: TRBV5-1
cdr3_length: 15
clone_size: -
d_call: TRBD1
j_call: TRBJ2-7
cdr3_aa: CASSYGQVNTYEQYF
cdr3_nt: TGCGCCAGCAGCTACGGACAGGTTAATACCTACGAGCAGTACTTC

v_call: TRBV20-1
cdr3_length: 17
clone_size: many
d_call: -
j_call: TRBJ1-6
cdr3_aa: CSAPHGSPTSYNSPLHF
cdr3_nt: TGCAGTGCTCCCCATGGGTCCCCGACCTCCTATAATTCACCCCTCCACTTT

v_call: TRBV29-1
cdr3_length: 13
clone_size: -
d_call: -
j_call: TRBJ1-2
cdr3_aa: CSVPNPTDYGYTF
cdr3_nt: TGCAGCGTTCCTAACCCGACCGACTATGGCTACACCTTC

v_call: TRBV30
cdr3_length: 12
clone_size: -
d_call: -
j_call: TRBJ1-5
cdr3_aa: CAWDLLNQPQHF
cdr3_nt: TGTGCCTGGGACCTACTAAATCAGCCCCAGCATTTT

v_call: TRBV7-2
cdr3_length: 16
clone_size: few
d_call: -
j_call: TRBJ1-6
cdr3_aa: CASSPGTGGADSPLHF
cdr3_nt: TGTGCCAGCAGCCCAGGGACGGGTGGAGCGGATTCACCCCTCCACTTT

v_call: TRBV12-3/TRBV12-4
cdr3_length: 17
clone_size: -
d_call: -
j_call: TRBJ2-6
cdr3_aa: CASSSWTASSGANVLTF
cdr3_nt: TGTGCCAGCAGTTCTTGGACGGCTAGCTCTGGGGCCAACGTCCTGACTTTC

v_call: TRBV19
cdr3_length: 14
clone_size: few
d_call: -
j_call: TRBJ2-3
cdr3_aa: CASRIGKKTDTQYF
cdr3_nt: TGTGCCAGCCGGATAGGGAAAAAAACAGATACGCAGTATTTT

v_call: TRBV6-1
cdr3_length: 15
clone_size: few
d_call: -
j_call: TRBJ2-1
cdr3_aa: CASSERGSSYNEQFF
cdr3_nt: TGTGCCAGCAGTGAGAGGGGTAGCTCCTACAATGAGCAGTTCTTC

v_call: TRBV5-1
cdr3_length: 15
clone_size: few
d_call: TRBD2
j_call: TRBJ2-1
cdr3_aa: CASSRGSGGNNEQFF
cdr3_nt: TGCGCCAGCAGCCGGGGCAGCGGGGGAAACAATGAGCAGTTCTTC